The 26 T cell receptor beta chains reported below all come from one sample, sequenced in a study of T cells in Graves' hyperthyroidism and ophthalmopathy. The investigators amplified TCR beta CDR3 regions from RNA transcripts. A first-round RT-PCR of the TCR CDR3 used the HTBI primer set. Via MiXCR, TCRdb re-called the multiplex PCR reads, giving one row per CDR3 protein. The sample includes approximately 400,000 distinct CDR3 sequences, more than 12% of them seen just once. Sequenced material: blood. The receptor source for this set is a woman under 40 with Graves' ophthalmopathy.

This clonotype was detected many times. V and J are TRBV6-5 and TRBJ1-2; 10 bases are a match to TRBD1. The ends lost 0 bases at V and 5 bases at J; junction bases unmatched: 9. This CDR3 has 17 residues. Germline V gene sequence: CDR1 MNHEY, CDR2 SVGAGI. Written as DNA, the CDR3 is TGTGCCAGCAGTTACTCGATTGGACAGGGGGATCGGTATGGCTACACCTTC. It translates to CASSYSIGQGDRYGYTF.

The sample holds many counts of this clonotype. The chain joins TRBV20-1 to TRBJ2-7, with 9 positions matching TRBD2. CDR1 DFQATT and CDR2 SNEGSKA come from the germline V gene (reference sequence). The CDR3 has 14 amino acids. Trimming at V came to 0 bases and at J to 3 bases, leaving 3 bases not matched to a gene. The CDR3 protein is CSAREASGDYEQYF. For the CDR3, the DNA is TGCAGTGCTAGAGAGGCTAGCGGGGACTACGAGCAGTACTTC.

This clonotype has ten or more counts. The chain employs TRBV20-1 and TRBJ2-5; 11 bases are shared with TRBD2. V shed 4 bases and J 4 bases; nucleotides not matched to a gene: 8. Germline CDR1 reads DFQATT; CDR2 reads SNEGSKA (reference sequence). CDR3 length: 15 residues. The CDR3 is CSATLSGGAGETQYF. DNA for the CDR3: TGCAGTGCTACTCTTAGCGGGGGGGCCGGAGAGACCCAGTACTTC.

This clonotype has only a few counts. CDR3: CASSNLGTGNYNSPLHF. CDR3 DNA: TGTGCCAGCAGTAACCTTGGGACAGGGAATTATAATTCACCCCTCCACTTT. The chain couples TRBV6-5 to TRBJ1-6, with 9 bases that match TRBD1. The CDR3 is made up of 17 amino acids. Germline V CDR1 and CDR2: MNHEY, SVGAGI. The V segment lost 5 bases and the J segment 4 bases; nucleotides outside the gene matches: 9.

This chain links TRBV9 with TRBJ1-6, with a tentative D call TRBD1 (6 bases). This CDR3 spans 15 amino acids. Germline V CDR1 and CDR2: SGDLS, YYNGEE. V dropped 3 bases and J dropped 5 bases, with 12 bases sitting between them. The CDR3 reads CASSDRDNNNSPLHF. In nucleotides, the CDR3 is TGTGCCAGCAGCGACCGGGACAACAATAATTCACCCCTCCACTTT. Looking up the rest from reference TRBV9 and TRBJ1-6 gives the full variable domain: DSGVTQTPKHLITATGQRVTLRCSPRSGDLSVYWYQQSLDQGLQFLIQYYNGEERAKGNILERFSAQQFPDLHSELNLSSLELGDSALYFCASSDRDNNNSPLHFGNGTRLTVT.

This clonotype appeared a few times. The genes are TRBV9 and TRBJ1-6; D gene ambiguous. Germline V gene sequence: CDR1 SGDLS, CDR2 YYNGEE. Trimming took 0 bases from V and 7 from J, leaving 8 bases between them. This CDR3 has 14 amino acids. The CDR3, as DNA: TGTGCCAGCAGCGTAGAGTGGGCGAATTCACCCCTCCACTTT. It codes for CASSVEWANSPLHF.

The chain couples TRBV24-1 to TRBJ1-2, with D unclear. The germline V and J ends were trimmed by 9 bases and 4 bases, with 20 bases remaining between them. Germline CDR1 reads KGHDR; CDR2 reads SFDVKD. The CDR3 spans 15 residues. This CDR3 reads CATYYLLRAAYGYTF. For the CDR3, the DNA is TGTGCCACCTACTACCTTCTACGGGCAGCCTATGGCTACACCTTC.

This clonotype was observed many times. For the CDR3, the DNA is TGTGCCAGCAGCCCCTATGGGCAACGCAATCAGCCCCAGCATTTT. Translated: CASSPYGQRNQPQHF. The V gene is TRBV28, the J gene TRBJ1-5; no reliable D call. This CDR3 region has 15 residues. V dropped 6 bases and J dropped 2 bases, with 14 bases sitting between them. CDR1 and CDR2 (germline): MDHEN, SYDVKM.

This clonotype showed up many times. V and J are TRBV7-9 and TRBJ1-5; no reliable D call. This CDR3 has 12 amino acids. Germline V gene sequence: CDR1 SEHNR, CDR2 FQNEAQ (reference sequence). V shed 5 bases and J shed 6 bases, with 8 bases lying between them. In nucleotides, the CDR3 is TGTGCCAGCAGCCTCGGAGCTCAGCCCCAGCATTTT. Its translation: CASSLGAQPQHF.

This clonotype appeared many times. This sequence joins TRBV24-1 and TRBJ1-5; 10 bases are a match to TRBD1. With 2 bases clipped from V and 5 bases from J, the junction kept 11 bases outside the gene matches. Germline V gene sequence: CDR1 KGHDR, CDR2 SFDVKD. The CDR3 is 18 amino acids. The CDR3 loop reads CATSDSTTGTGEDQPQHF. The CDR3, as DNA: TGTGCCACCAGTGATTCCACCACCGGGACAGGGGAGGATCAGCCCCAGCATTTT.

At least ten counts were recorded for this clonotype. The chain is built from TRBV7-9 and TRBJ2-1, with a weak D call TRBD2 (7 bases). The V end was cut by 4 bases, the J end by 3 bases, with 16 bases between. This CDR3 has 16 residues. Germline V gives CDR1 SEHNR, CDR2 FQNEAQ (reference sequence). CDR3 sequence: CASSSWGGWDYNEQFF. CDR3 nucleotides: TGTGCCAGCAGCTCTTGGGGGGGCTGGGACTACAATGAGCAGTTCTTC. Using reference TRBV7-9 and TRBJ2-1 for the parts outside the CDR3, the full variable domain is DTGVSQNPRHKITKRGQNVTFRCDPISEHNRLYWYRQTLGQGPEFLTYFQNEAQLEKSRLLSDRFSAERPKGSFSTLEIQRTEQGDSAMYLCASSSWGGWDYNEQFFGPGTRLTVL.

This chain links TRBV7-3 with TRBJ2-2; 10 bases fit TRBD1. The CDR3 is 15 residues long. Losses at the gene ends were 3 bases for V and 3 bases for J; bases not matched to a gene: 1. CDR1 and CDR2 from the germline V gene are SGHTA and FQGTGA. The CDR3 loop is CASSFDRGHTGELFF. CDR3 sequence (DNA): TGTGCCAGCAGCTTTGACAGGGGGCACACCGGGGAGCTGTTTTTT.

This clonotype was seen only a few times. The chain is built from TRBV7-9 and TRBJ2-3, with 10 bases that match TRBD2. Germline CDR1 SEHNR, CDR2 FQNEAQ (reference sequence). This CDR3 has 15 amino acids. V shed 4 bases, J shed 2 bases, and the junction held 3 bases outside the gene matches. The CDR3 DNA follows: TGTGCCAGCAGCTCAGCGGGGGGGCCCACAGATACGCAGTATTTT. It is translated as CASSSAGGPTDTQYF.

In its sample, this clonotype was seen many times. The chain links TRBV18 to TRBJ1-1; D possibly corresponds to TRBD1 (6 bases). Trimming left V 3 bases short and J 12 bases short, with 23 bases between. Germline lookup yields CDR1 KGHSH and CDR2 LQKENI. The CDR3 has 15 amino acids. The CDR3 region is CASSPGHGFRSVTFF. The CDR3 region has the DNA TGTGCCAGCTCACCGGGACACGGGTTTCGCTCGGTAACTTTCTTT.

This clonotype was found many times. The chain uses TRBV2 and TRBJ1-4; no definite D call. CDR1 and CDR2 (germline): SNHLY, FYNNEI. The CDR3 extends over 15 amino acids. The V and J ends lost 1 base and 0 bases respectively, with 6 bases between them. The CDR3 reads CASSEVLATNEKLFF. The CDR3, as DNA: TGTGCCAGCAGTGAAGTGCTTGCAACTAATGAAAAACTGTTTTTT.

This clonotype came up many times. The chain joins TRBV11-2 to TRBJ2-1; 8 bases match TRBD2. CDR1 SGHAT and CDR2 FQNNGV come from the germline V gene. The CDR3 loop spans 14 amino acids. The V gene end was trimmed by 5 bases and the J gene end by 4 bases; junction bases not matched to a gene: 4. DNA for the CDR3: TGTGCCAGCAGCCACGGGGGGGGATACAATGAGCAGTTCTTC. The encoded protein is CASSHGGGYNEQFF.

This clonotype appeared many times. The rearrangement uses TRBV11-3 and TRBJ2-7; D may be TRBD2 (5 bases). Between the trimmed V and J ends, which lost 5 bases and 0 bases, there was a span of 14 bases. This CDR3 has 15 amino acids. The germline CDR1 and CDR2 sequences are SGHNT and YENEEA. In nucleotides, the CDR3 is TGTGCCAGCAGCCGACCGACGGGGTTCTCCTACGAGCAGTACTTC. It encodes CASSRPTGFSYEQYF.

The V gene is TRBV12-3 or TRBV12-4, the J gene TRBJ2-7, with a tentative D call TRBD2 (7 bases). This CDR3 has 15 residues. Trimming took off 5 bases at V and 3 bases at J, with 17 bases between the two ends. Written as DNA, the CDR3 is TGTGCCAGCAGTGAAACGGGGGGCGGTTTCTACGAGCAGTACTTC. Its protein product is CASSETGGGFYEQYF.

The sample holds many counts of this clonotype. The chain combines TRBV3-1 with TRBJ2-1, with D perhaps TRBD1 or TRBD2 (7 bases each). The germline V gene has CDR1 LGHDT and CDR2 YNNKEL (reference sequence). The V gene lost 11 bases and the J gene lost 8 bases, with 19 bases spanning the gap. This CDR3 is built from 13 residues. CDR3 coding DNA: TGTGCCTCTGCACCCAGGGGGGGTGATGAGCAGTTCTTC. The encoded protein is CASAPRGGDEQFF.

This clonotype was counted between two and nine times. The rearrangement joins TRBV5-5 to TRBJ2-7; no definite D call. Trimming cost V 4 bases and J 2 bases, with 10 bases left between them. Looked up from germline, CDR1 is SGHKS and CDR2 is YYEKEE (reference sequence). This CDR3 is built from 13 residues. CDR3 amino acids: CASSTITAYEQYF. The CDR3 bases are TGTGCCAGCAGCACTATCACGGCCTACGAGCAGTACTTC.

This clonotype was counted at least ten times. The chain has TRBV11-1 and TRBJ1-1; D gene unclear. Trimming took off 7 bases at V and 7 bases at J, with 13 bases between the two ends. Germline CDR1 is SGHAT and CDR2 is FQDESV (reference sequence). This CDR3 comprises 12 residues. This chain's CDR3 is CASMGQTNEAFF. In DNA, the CDR3 is TGTGCCAGCATGGGTCAGACGAATGAAGCTTTCTTT.

This clonotype was recorded at least ten times. This rearrangement joins TRBV12-3 or TRBV12-4 to TRBJ2-7, with D perhaps TRBD2 (7 bases). V gave up 6 bases and J gave up 3 bases, with 24 bases separating them. This CDR3 region has 17 residues. The CDR3 DNA follows: TGTGCCAGCAGCAATACCCTGGGGGGGGGCTTAAGCTACGAGCAGTACTTC. This sequence encodes CASSNTLGGGLSYEQYF.

In its sample, this clonotype was seen a few times. This chain uses TRBV9 with TRBJ1-2, with 7 bases fitting TRBD1. The CDR3 extends over 14 amino acids. Germline values: CDR1 SGDLS, CDR2 YYNGEE. The junction had 10 bases not matched to a gene; V was cut back by 3 bases and J by 8 bases. Here the CDR3 reads CASSAGTGAQGYTF. DNA for the CDR3: TGTGCCAGCAGCGCAGGAACAGGGGCCCAGGGCTACACCTTC. Filled out from reference TRBV9 and TRBJ1-2, the complete variable domain reads DSGVTQTPKHLITATGQRVTLRCSPRSGDLSVYWYQQSLDQGLQFLIQYYNGEERAKGNILERFSAQQFPDLHSELNLSSLELGDSALYFCASSAGTGAQGYTFGSGTRLTVV.

The CDR3 spells CASSMTGELFF. CDR3 in DNA: TGTGCCAGTAGTATGACCGGGGAGCTGTTTTTT. This chain uses TRBV19 with TRBJ2-2, with D uncertain. V was pared by 3 bases and J by 5 bases, with 1 base between. The CDR3 covers 11 residues. CDR1 is LNHDA and CDR2 is SQIVND in the germline V gene (reference sequence).

In this sample, this clonotype turned up many times. The rearrangement joins TRBV11-1 to TRBJ1-2; D is perhaps TRBD1 (6 bases). Germline CDR1 and CDR2: SGHAT and FQDESV (reference sequence). V lost 4 bases and J lost 6, with 15 bases in between. The CDR3 runs to 14 residues. The CDR3 region has the DNA TGTGCCAGCAGCTCCCCGCCTTACAGGGATGGCTACACCTTC. The encoded protein is CASSSPPYRDGYTF.

This sequence joins TRBV11-2 and TRBJ1-1; possible D gene TRBD1, 5 bases. In germline, CDR1 is SGHAT, CDR2 FQNNGV. The CDR3 extends over 13 amino acids. Trimming shortened V by 7 bases and J by 4 bases, and 13 bases separated the two germline ends. CDR3 protein: CASNLRGPTEAFF. The CDR3 region has the DNA TGTGCCAGCAACCTGAGGGGCCCCACTGAAGCTTTCTTT.